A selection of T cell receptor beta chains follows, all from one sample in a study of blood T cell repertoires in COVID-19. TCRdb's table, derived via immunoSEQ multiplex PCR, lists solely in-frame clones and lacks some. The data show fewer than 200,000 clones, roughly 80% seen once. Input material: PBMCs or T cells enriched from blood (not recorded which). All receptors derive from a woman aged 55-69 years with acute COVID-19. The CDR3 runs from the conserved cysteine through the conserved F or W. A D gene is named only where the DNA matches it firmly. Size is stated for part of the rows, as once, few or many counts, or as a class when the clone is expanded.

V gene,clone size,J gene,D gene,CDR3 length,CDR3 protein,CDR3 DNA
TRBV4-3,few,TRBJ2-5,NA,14,CASSQSFSGETQYF,TGCGCCAGCAGCCAGAGCTTTTCCGGGGAGACCCAGTACTTC
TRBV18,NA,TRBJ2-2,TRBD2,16,CASSSGAGEDTGELFF,TGTGCCAGCTCATCCGGAGCGGGAGAAGACACCGGGGAGCTGTTTTTT
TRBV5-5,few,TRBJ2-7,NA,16,CASSLGRGTGTYEQYF,TGTGCCAGCAGCTTGGGCCGCGGGACGGGGACCTACGAGCAGTACTTC
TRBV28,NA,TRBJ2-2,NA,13,CASSSGFHGELFF,TGTGCCAGCAGTTCAGGGTTCCACGGGGAGCTGTTTTTT
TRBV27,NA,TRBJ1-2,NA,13,CASRPTGSYGYTF,TGTGCCAGCAGGCCTACAGGGAGCTATGGCTACACCTTC
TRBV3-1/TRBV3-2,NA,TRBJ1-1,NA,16,CASSRPLGKRGTEAFF,TGTGCCAGCAGCCGGCCTCTAGGTAAGCGGGGCACTGAAGCTTTCTTT
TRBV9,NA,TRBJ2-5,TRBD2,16,CASSVAVAGGLETQYF,TGTGCCAGCAGCGTAGCGGTAGCGGGGGGGTTGGAGACCCAGTACTTC
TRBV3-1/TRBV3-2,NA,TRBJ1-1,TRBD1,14,CASSLAGGGTEAFF,TGTGCCAGCAGCCTCGCAGGGGGAGGCACTGAAGCTTTCTTT
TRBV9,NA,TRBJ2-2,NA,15,CASSPGGLNTGELFF,TGTGCCAGCAGCCCGGGGGGCCTGAACACCGGGGAGCTGTTTTTT
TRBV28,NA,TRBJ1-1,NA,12,CASSPGMLRAFF,TGTGCCAGCAGCCCCGGGATGTTGCGGGCTTTCTTT
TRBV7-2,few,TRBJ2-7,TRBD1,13,CASSRGTGGEQYF,TGTGCCAGCAGCAGAGGGACAGGGGGAGAGCAGTACTTC
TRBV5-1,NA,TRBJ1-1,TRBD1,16,CASSSDPGTVNTEAFF,TGCGCCAGCAGCTCGGATCCCGGGACAGTGAACACTGAAGCTTTCTTT
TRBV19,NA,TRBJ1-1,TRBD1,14,CATQQDREGTEAFF,TGTGCCACCCAGCAGGACAGGGAAGGCACTGAAGCTTTCTTT
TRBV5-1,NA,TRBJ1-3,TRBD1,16,CASSLGQGTAGNTIYF,TGCGCCAGCAGCTTGGGACAGGGAACGGCTGGAAACACCATATATTTT
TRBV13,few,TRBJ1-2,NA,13,CASGTGLGYGYTF,TGTGCCAGCGGAACAGGGTTGGGATATGGCTACACCTTC
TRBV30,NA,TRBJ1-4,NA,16,CAWSVPIGRTNEKLFF,TGTGCCTGGAGTGTACCAATCGGGAGAACCAATGAAAAACTGTTTTTT